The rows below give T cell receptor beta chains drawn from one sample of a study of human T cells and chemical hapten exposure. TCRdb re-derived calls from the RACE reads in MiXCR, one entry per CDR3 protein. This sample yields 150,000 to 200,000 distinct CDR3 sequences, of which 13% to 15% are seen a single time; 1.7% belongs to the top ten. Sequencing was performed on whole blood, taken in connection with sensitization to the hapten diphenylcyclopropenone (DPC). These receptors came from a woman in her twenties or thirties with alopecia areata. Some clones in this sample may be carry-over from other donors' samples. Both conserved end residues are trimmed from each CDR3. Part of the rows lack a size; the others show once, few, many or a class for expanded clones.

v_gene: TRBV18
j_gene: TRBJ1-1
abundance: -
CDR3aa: ASSPNQQGQNTEAF

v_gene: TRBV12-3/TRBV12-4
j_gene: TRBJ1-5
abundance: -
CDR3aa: ASTTGTGVSNQPQH

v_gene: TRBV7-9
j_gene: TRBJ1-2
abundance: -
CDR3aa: ASSPWRRAAYGYT

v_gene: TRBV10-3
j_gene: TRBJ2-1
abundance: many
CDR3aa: AISEDSRRPNEQF

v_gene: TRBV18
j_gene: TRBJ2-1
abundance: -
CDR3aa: ASSPTGGNEQF

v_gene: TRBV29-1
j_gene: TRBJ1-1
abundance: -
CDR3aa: SVGTRQSMNTEAF

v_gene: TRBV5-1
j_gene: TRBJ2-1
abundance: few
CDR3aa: ASSLDPGQVYNEQF

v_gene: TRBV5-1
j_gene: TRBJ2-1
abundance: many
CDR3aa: ASSLARGLAGSNEQF

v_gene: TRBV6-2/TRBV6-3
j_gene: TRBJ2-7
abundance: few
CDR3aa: ASSRFSYEQY

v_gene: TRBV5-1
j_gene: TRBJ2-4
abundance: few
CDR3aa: ASRGENIQY

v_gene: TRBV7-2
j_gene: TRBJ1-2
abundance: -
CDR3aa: ASSLYVNQLTL

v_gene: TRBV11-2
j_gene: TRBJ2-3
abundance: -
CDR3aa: ASSSTTGFDTQY

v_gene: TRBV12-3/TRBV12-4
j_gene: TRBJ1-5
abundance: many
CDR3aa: ASSIPGANHPQH

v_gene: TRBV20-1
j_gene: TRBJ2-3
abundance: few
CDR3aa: SASDPTGDSTDTQY

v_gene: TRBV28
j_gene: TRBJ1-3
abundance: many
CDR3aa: ASASSEGTAGNTIY

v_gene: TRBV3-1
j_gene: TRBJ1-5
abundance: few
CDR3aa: ASSQGGRDQPQH

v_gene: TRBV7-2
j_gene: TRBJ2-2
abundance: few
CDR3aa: ASSLDNRANTGELF

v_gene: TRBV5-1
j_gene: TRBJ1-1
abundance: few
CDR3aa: ASSLALRTGGNTEAF

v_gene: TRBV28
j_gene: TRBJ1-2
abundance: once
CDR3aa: ASHYRGWGYT

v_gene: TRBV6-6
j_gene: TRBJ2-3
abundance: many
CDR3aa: ASSLGGTDTQY

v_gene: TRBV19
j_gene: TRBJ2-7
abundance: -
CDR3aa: ASSTSGSYEQY

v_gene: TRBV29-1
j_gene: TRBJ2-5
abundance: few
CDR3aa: SAGTDQETQY

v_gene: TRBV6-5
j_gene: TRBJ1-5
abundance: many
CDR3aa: ASRGSENQPQH

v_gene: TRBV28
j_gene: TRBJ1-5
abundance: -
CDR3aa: ASSPWTGNQPQH

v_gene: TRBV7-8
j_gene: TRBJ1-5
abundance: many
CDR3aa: ASSEETGPRLSQPQH

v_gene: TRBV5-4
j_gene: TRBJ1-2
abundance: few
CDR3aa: ASSRRDREGYT

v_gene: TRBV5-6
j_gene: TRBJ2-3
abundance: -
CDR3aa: ASSLTGQGYSDTQY

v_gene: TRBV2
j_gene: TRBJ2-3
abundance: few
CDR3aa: ASSLTGTGLSTDTQY

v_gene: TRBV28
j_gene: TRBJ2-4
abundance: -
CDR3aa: ASSLLLAGAKNIQY

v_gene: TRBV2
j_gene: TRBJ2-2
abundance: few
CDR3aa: ASRGQSNTGELF

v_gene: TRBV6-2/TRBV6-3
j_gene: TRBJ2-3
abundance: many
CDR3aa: ASRSRQRRTDTQY

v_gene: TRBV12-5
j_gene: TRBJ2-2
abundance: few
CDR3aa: ASGWGDRNTGELF

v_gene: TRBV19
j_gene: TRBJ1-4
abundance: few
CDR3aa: ASSVGQGLREKLF

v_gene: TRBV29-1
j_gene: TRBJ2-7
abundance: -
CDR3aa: SVETLAPTYEQY

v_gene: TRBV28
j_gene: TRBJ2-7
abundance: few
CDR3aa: ASVGGYEQY

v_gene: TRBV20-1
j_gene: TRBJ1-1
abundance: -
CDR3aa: SASPGTVEGAF

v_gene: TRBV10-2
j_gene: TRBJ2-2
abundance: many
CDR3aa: ASSIDNGGTGELF

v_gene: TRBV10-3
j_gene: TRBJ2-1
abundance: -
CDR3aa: AISAERGGHDNEQF

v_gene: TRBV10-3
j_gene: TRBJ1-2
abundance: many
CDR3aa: AISQNPTTGANYGYT

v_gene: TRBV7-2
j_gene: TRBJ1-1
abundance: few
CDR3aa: ASSLDSLMNTEAF

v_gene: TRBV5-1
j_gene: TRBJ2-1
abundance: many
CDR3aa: ASSGGGTGPLREQF